This T cell receptor beta chain stems from a study of a mutant IDH1 vaccine in newly diagnosed glioma. Noted time point: week 47, end of study. Every vaccination contained 300 ug of the mutant IDH1 20-mer peptide and was paired with topical imiquimod. The donor cohort comprised cases of new WHO grade 3 or 4 IDH1-mutant, ATRX-lost astrocytoma. This CDR3 contains 14 residues. The germline V and J ends were trimmed by 4 bases and 4 bases, with 13 bases remaining between them. In germline, CDR1 is MNHEY, CDR2 SVGAGI. As concerns this clone: Its antigen is currently unknown.

Assay used: immunoSEQ multiplex PCR; TCRdb lists only in-frame clones, some missing. The sample contains 84,000 or so clones, roughly four fifths of which appear only once. Sequenced material: PBMCs, taken from a glioma patient whose treatment included an IDH1 peptide vaccine. The rearrangement uses TRBV6-5 and TRBJ1-2; D possibly corresponds to TRBD1 (6 bases). The TCR originated in a man aged 40-49 years with glioma. CDR3 sequence (DNA): TGTGCCAGCAGTTCCACGACAGGCGCCTATGGCTACACCTTC. This sequence encodes CASSSTTGAYGYTF.